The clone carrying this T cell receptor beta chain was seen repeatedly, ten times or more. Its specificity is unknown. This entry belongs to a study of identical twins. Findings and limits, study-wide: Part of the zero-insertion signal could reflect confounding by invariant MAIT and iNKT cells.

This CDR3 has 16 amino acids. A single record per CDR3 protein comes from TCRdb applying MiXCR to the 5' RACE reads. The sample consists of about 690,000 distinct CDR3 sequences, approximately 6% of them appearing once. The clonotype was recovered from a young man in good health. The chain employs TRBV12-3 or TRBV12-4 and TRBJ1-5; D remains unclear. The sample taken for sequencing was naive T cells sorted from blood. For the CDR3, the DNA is TGTGAAAACCTGTGGCAGGAGAATTATAGCAATCAGCCCCAGCATTTT. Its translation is CENLWQENYSNQPQHF.